This T cell receptor beta chain is drawn from a study of T cells after yellow fever vaccination. Whole-study results and caveats: The study re-detected most primary-vaccination clones after the booster (approximately 97% CD4, 88% CD8).

A word on this clonotype: Its cognate antigen is unknown.

UMIs were added to TCR cDNA along with a universal primer site when it was made by 5'RACE template switching. From the 5' RACE reads, TCRdb called clonotypes with MiXCR, one entry per CDR3 protein. The data contain 450,000 to 550,000 distinct CDR3 sequences, less than 25% of them singletons. This receptor was identified in a man aged 18 to 30 who received the YFV17D yellow fever vaccine. Sequences were derived from PBMCs, sampled 21 days after the first yellow fever vaccination.

The CDR3 nucleotides are TGTGCCAGCAGCTTCTCGGGGGCGGGATACGAGCAGTACGTC. It is translated as CASSFSGAGYEQYV. V gene TRBV5-4 combines with J gene TRBJ2-7; D is tentatively TRBD1 or TRBD2 (6 bases each). The CDR3 length is 14 residues. Germline-derived CDR1 and CDR2 are SGHNT and YYREEE (reference sequence). Between the trimmed V and J ends, which lost 2 bases and 4 bases, there was a span of 13 bases.